What follows are 2 T cell receptor beta chains derived from one specimen sequenced in a study of cytomegalovirus exposure and HLA in healthy donors. PCR involved 60 Vbeta and 13 Jbeta primers. The assay was immunoSEQ multiplex PCR, and TCRdb's table has in-frame clones only and misses some. The sample carries under 200,000 clones, over 75% recorded once. Sequenced material: PBMCs. These receptors were obtained from a woman between 45 and 65 years old in good health and CMV-seronegative.

V is TRBV5-3 and J is TRBJ2-7; a weak D match, TRBD2 (5 bases). TRBV5-3 carries the ORF label, with uncertain function. The CDR3 covers 17 residues. V dropped 5 bases and J dropped 3 bases, with 24 bases sitting between them. The CDR3 sequence is CARRPSTNPAPYYEQYF. CDR3 DNA sequence: TGTGCCAGAAGGCCTTCGACTAACCCGGCCCCATACTACGAGCAGTACTTC.

This chain joins TRBV19 and TRBJ2-3, with a possible D match to TRBD2 (5 bases). Looked up from germline, CDR1 is LNHDA and CDR2 is SQIVND (reference sequence). This CDR3 comprises 16 residues. V was pared by 1 base and J by 0 bases, with 11 bases between. The CDR3 DNA follows: TGTGCCAGTAGTATAGGGAGAGGAGGAAGCACAGATACGCAGTATTTT. It yields the protein CASSIGRGGSTDTQYF. Looking up the rest from reference TRBV19 and TRBJ2-3 gives the full variable domain: DGGITQSPKYLFRKEGQNVTLSCEQNLNHDAMYWYRQDPGQGLRLIYYSQIVNDFQKGDIAEGYSVSREKKESFPLTVTSAQKNPTAFYLCASSIGRGGSTDTQYFGPGTRLTVL.